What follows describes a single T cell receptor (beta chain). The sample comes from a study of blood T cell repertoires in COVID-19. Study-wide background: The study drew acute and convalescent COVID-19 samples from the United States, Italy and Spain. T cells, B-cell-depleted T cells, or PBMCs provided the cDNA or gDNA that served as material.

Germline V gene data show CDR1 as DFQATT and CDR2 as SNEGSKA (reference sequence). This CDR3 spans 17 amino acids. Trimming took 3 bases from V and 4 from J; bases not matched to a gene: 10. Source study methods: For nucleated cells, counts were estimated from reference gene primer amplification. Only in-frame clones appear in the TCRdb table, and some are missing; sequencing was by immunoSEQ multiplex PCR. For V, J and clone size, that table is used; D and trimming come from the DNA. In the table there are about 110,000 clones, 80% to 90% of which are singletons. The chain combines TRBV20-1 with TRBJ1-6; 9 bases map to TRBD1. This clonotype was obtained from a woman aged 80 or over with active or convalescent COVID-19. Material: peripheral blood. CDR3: CSASIQGAGLYNSPLHF. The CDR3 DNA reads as TGCAGTGCTAGTATACAGGGGGCCGGGCTATATAATTCACCCCTCCACTTT.